A selection of T cell receptor beta chains follows, all from one sample in a study of T cell repertoires in cytomegalovirus infection. TCRdb ran MiXCR on the reads and lists one entry per CDR3 protein. The sample consists of roughly 500,000 distinct CDR3 sequences, under 55% of them appearing once. These receptors have no identified antigens. The starting material was cultured PBMCs, obtained from culture after CMV antigen stimulation. Receptor source: a human donor in good health (CMV status not recorded). Some clones in this sample may be carry-over from other donors' samples. CDR3s include the opening cysteine and the closing phenylalanine or tryptophan. Size values are once, few and many counts, or a class for expanded clones, and some rows have none.

clone_size j_call v_call cdr3_aa
- TRBJ2-7 TRBV7-6 CASSIIDWSSSYEQYF
- TRBJ2-7 TRBV11-2 CASSISGDGYEQYF
many TRBJ2-3 TRBV2 CASNPGLATDTQYF
once TRBJ2-1 TRBV12-3/TRBV12-4 CASSLTGFYNEQFF
few TRBJ1-5 TRBV12-3/TRBV12-4 CASSPRWDRGFNQPQHF
- TRBJ2-7 TRBV6-5 CASSYSSGDKQYF
- TRBJ2-7 TRBV7-9 CASSGPDADRDDTYYEQYF
- TRBJ1-6 TRBV2 CASSEGGPNSYNSPLHF
- TRBJ2-1 TRBV20-1 CSAGGTESGFF
- TRBJ1-5 TRBV7-4 CASSLIGSPQHF
many TRBJ2-2 TRBV7-6 CASSPRTNTGELFF
- TRBJ2-2 TRBV11-1 CASSTTPTALPGELFF
few TRBJ1-2 TRBV7-4 CASSVGSAYGYTF
- TRBJ2-7 TRBV7-2 CASSRILAGGLYEQYF
- TRBJ2-5 TRBV7-2 CASGIGLQETQYF
- TRBJ2-5 TRBV7-2 CASSARETKYF
few TRBJ1-6 TRBV7-8 CASTPETYNSPLHF
- TRBJ2-3 TRBV30 CAYTFGTDTQYF
- TRBJ2-3 TRBV19 CASSMSGLAGYTDTQYF
few TRBJ2-7 TRBV7-2 CASSLVPSGWYEQYF
- TRBJ2-5 TRBV7-7 CASSSGTSSLGSETQYF
- TRBJ1-1 TRBV5-1 CASSIIMAPGSGEAFF
few TRBJ2-5 TRBV7-2 CASSPGTAGGTQYF
many TRBJ2-1 TRBV7-9 CASNEATGGWKGEQFF
few TRBJ2-7 TRBV2 CASSPTGALTYEQYF
few TRBJ2-3 TRBV7-9 CASSRTGTAKSTDTQYF
- TRBJ2-6 TRBV11-2 CASSPGQGDSGANVLTF
- TRBJ2-1 TRBV7-9 CASSLIGFGLDRPYSYNEQFF
- TRBJ2-3 TRBV4-1 CASSQLRSGLAVDTQYF
few TRBJ2-3 TRBV5-4 CASSWRREASTDTQYF
many TRBJ2-3 TRBV7-6 CASSLARTTTDTQYF
- TRBJ2-1 TRBV15 CATSTGAYNEQFF
few TRBJ1-1 TRBV28 CASSPPDRGNTEAFF
few TRBJ2-3 TRBV7-2 CASSSQDSADTQYF
few TRBJ1-6 TRBV6-5 CASSYRKPIRTYNSPLHF
- TRBJ1-6 TRBV12-3/TRBV12-4 CASSSGQGTSPLHF
- TRBJ2-3 TRBV12-3/TRBV12-4 CASRGTLPWGTQYF
- TRBJ1-3 TRBV11-2 CASNRVTGNTIYF
few TRBJ1-3 TRBV7-2 CASSPSPRGADTIYF
many TRBJ2-7 TRBV7-2 CASSFRTSYEQYF
- TRBJ2-5 TRBV28 CASRRAGQETQYF
- TRBJ2-7 TRBV7-2 CASNPRWRGLTYEQYF
- TRBJ2-1 TRBV19 CASSRSSPYNEQFF
- TRBJ1-5 TRBV12-3/TRBV12-4 CASRPGPPGQPQHF
- TRBJ1-5 TRBV7-2 CASSLGSTVNQPQHF
few TRBJ2-7 TRBV14 CASSLLERIHEQYF
- TRBJ2-1 TRBV2 CASTRPGLGSYNEQFF
- TRBJ2-6 TRBV7-8 CASSVAGANVLTF
few TRBJ2-5 TRBV7-7 CASSLDWTSAETQYF
- TRBJ2-2 TRBV29-1 CSVEDTWGNTGELFF
few TRBJ2-1 TRBV7-2 CASSARPGGGGYNEQFF
- TRBJ2-3 TRBV7-4 CASSPGSGVSTDTQYF
- TRBJ2-2 TRBV11-2 CASSPGIAGELFF
- TRBJ1-6 TRBV4-1 CASSRRSGDSPLHF
- TRBJ1-3 TRBV5-1 CASHPGGDGNTIYF
- TRBJ1-4 TRBV4-1 CASSQVGGGEKLFF
few TRBJ2-5 TRBV19 CASSAGGAGQTQYF
- TRBJ2-1 TRBV24-1 CATSGTSGSYNEQFF
- TRBJ2-5 TRBV20-1 CSAKAGRQETQYF